Listed below are T cell receptor beta chains from one sample, sequenced in a study of shared clonotypes between healthy human individuals. Some clones are missing from TCRdb's copy, which holds only in-frame ones; the method was immunoSEQ multiplex PCR. Here the sample spans millions of clones, over 90% being singletons. What was sequenced was naive CD4+ T cells from PBMCs. These receptor sequences come from a man in his late teens or twenties in good health. Some clones in this sample may be carry-over from other donors' samples. CDR3s include the opening cysteine and the closing phenylalanine or tryptophan. The D gene is left open where the match is weak. Rows give clone size only sometimes, using once, few, many, or a class for an expanded clone.

size	D	J	V	DNA	CDR3
NA	NA	TRBJ1-1	TRBV5-1	TGCGCCAGCAGGGACTCTCCGAATACTGAAGCTTTCTTT	CASRDSPNTEAFF
NA	TRBD2	TRBJ2-4	TRBV28	TGTGCCAGCAGTTTTTCCCTAGCGGGAGCAAAACTAGCCAAAAACATTCAGTACTTC	CASSFSLAGAKLAKNIQYF
NA	NA	TRBJ2-1	TRBV9	TGTGCCAGTTCCTCCGCCTACTCCTACAATGAGCAGTTCTTC	CASSSAYSYNEQFF
NA	NA	TRBJ2-7	TRBV5-1	TGCGCCAGCAGCTCCTTGGGACGGACCGCCTACGAGCAGTACTTC	CASSSLGRTAYEQYF
NA	NA	TRBJ1-5	TRBV5-4	TGTGCCAGCAGCCTGGGCGGGAGGGGGGACCAGCCCCAGCATTTT	CASSLGGRGDQPQHF
once	TRBD1	TRBJ1-5	TRBV6-1	TGTGCCACCGGCTTGGAACGGACAGGGCATCAGCCCCAGCATTTT	CATGLERTGHQPQHF
NA	NA	TRBJ2-1	TRBV7-9	TGTGCCAGCAGCGGTAGAATGGGGGATGAGCAGTTCTTC	CASSGRMGDEQFF
NA	TRBD2	TRBJ2-1	TRBV9	TGTGCCAGCAGCGCAACTAGCGTCTACAATGAGCAGTTCTTC	CASSATSVYNEQFF
NA	NA	TRBJ1-4	TRBV5-1	TGCGCCAGCAGTGACCAGGGGCCGGCAACTAATGAAAAACTGTTTTTT	CASSDQGPATNEKLFF
NA	TRBD2	TRBJ2-7	TRBV6-1	TGTGCCAGCAGTGAATTCGGGGGGGTCGGCTACGAGCAGTACTTC	CASSEFGGVGYEQYF
NA	TRBD2	TRBJ2-7	TRBV28	TGTGCCAGCAGTTTGTTTAGCGGGAGGTTACGACCCTACGAGCAGTACTTC	CASSLFSGRLRPYEQYF
NA	TRBD1	TRBJ2-1	TRBV15	TGTGCCACCAGGCAGGGGGATGAGCAGTTCTTC	CATRQGDEQFF
NA	NA	TRBJ2-5	TRBV30	TGTGCCTGGAGTCGTGGCGGAGAAGAGACCCAGTACTTC	CAWSRGGEETQYF
NA	TRBD1	TRBJ1-2	TRBV7-9	TGTGCCAGCAGTGCACAGGGGAGCTTGGAGGGCTACACCTTC	CASSAQGSLEGYTF
NA	NA	TRBJ2-1	TRBV7-2	TGTGCCAGCAGCTTGGCAGGACAGAAAGTCAATGAGCAGTTCTTC	CASSLAGQKVNEQFF
once	TRBD1	TRBJ2-7	TRBV18	TGTGCCAGCTCACCGTCCGGGACAGGGATCGACGAGCAGTACTTC	CASSPSGTGIDEQYF
NA	NA	TRBJ2-3	TRBV15	TGTGCCACCAGGACCGACATCCATACGCAGTATTTT	CATRTDIHTQYF
NA	NA	TRBJ2-7	TRBV13	TGTGCCAGCAGTCGGTACGAGCAGTACTTC	CASSRYEQYF
once	NA	TRBJ2-3	TRBV27	TGTGCCAGGCCCGGGACGGAAGACACAGATACGCAGTATTTT	CARPGTEDTDTQYF
NA	NA	TRBJ2-3	TRBV15	TGTGCCACCAGCAGAGATCGTGGCCGCACAGATACGCAGTATTTT	CATSRDRGRTDTQYF
NA	NA	TRBJ2-7	TRBV18	TGTGCCAGCTCTCTGGCCACTGGAGGTGGCGGGAACGAGCAGTACTTC	CASSLATGGGGNEQYF
NA	NA	TRBJ1-1	TRBV21-1	TGTGCCAGCAGCTCTCGACAGGGCGTCGAAGCTTTCTTT	CASSSRQGVEAFF